This T cell receptor (beta chain) was recorded in a study of T cells in tumors after PD-1 blockade. Study conclusions and caveats: Around two fifths of tumor TCR clonotypes were also found in blood.

The germline gives CDR1 SGHVS, CDR2 FNYEAQ. The CDR3 extends over 16 amino acids. V was clipped by 2 bases and J by 3 bases, with 11 bases between them. The assay was immunoSEQ multiplex PCR, and TCRdb's table has in-frame clones only and misses some. The data contain 7,900 or so clones, roughly 60% of them seen just once; the ten biggest clones take up around 13%. Time point given: second of two post-therapy site-matched biopsies roughly 8 weeks apart. As for this clone: Antigen specificity is unknown.

The TCR sequence derives from a human donor with basal cell carcinoma. The sample was tumor tissue, taken after anti-PD-1 treatment. This sequence joins TRBV7-6 and TRBJ1-6; D is possibly TRBD1 (5 bases). The CDR3 sequence: CASSLSGTHYNSPLHF. CDR3 in DNA: TGTGCCAGCAGCTTATCGGGGACCCACTATAATTCACCCCTCCACTTT.